The rows below give T cell receptor beta chains drawn from one sample of a study of regulatory T cells in long-lasting Graves disease. TCRdb re-called the multiplex PCR reads through MiXCR, storing one row per CDR3 protein. Altogether more than 650,000 distinct CDR3 sequences are present, about 32% being singletons, with the ten largest covering 40% to 50%. The specimen was peripheral blood mononuclear cells (PBMCs), collected when the disease was refractory, from a patient treated with antithyroid drugs. The receptor source for this set is a female donor with Graves disease. The conserved cysteine and the conserved F or W are not part of the CDR3 here. Each record gives: J gene, V gene, CDR3 protein.

J: TRBJ1-4
V: TRBV19
CDR3: ASSRGDRANEKLF

J: TRBJ1-2
V: TRBV2
CDR3: ASTPRGTNYGYT

J: TRBJ2-5
V: TRBV20-1
CDR3: SARTSGRRGTQY

J: TRBJ2-5
V: TRBV29-1
CDR3: SVDRDGETQY

J: TRBJ2-2
V: TRBV11-2
CDR3: ASSLDQVPGGELF

J: TRBJ1-2
V: TRBV20-1
CDR3: SARTDSNTITNYGYT

J: TRBJ2-3
V: TRBV20-1
CDR3: SARAPGLAGRTDTQY

J: TRBJ1-6
V: TRBV13
CDR3: ASSLGQGYDSPLH

J: TRBJ1-1
V: TRBV20-1
CDR3: SATGQGATEAF

J: TRBJ2-2
V: TRBV5-1
CDR3: ASSSIPISNTGELF

J: TRBJ1-5
V: TRBV19
CDR3: ASLGGQNQPQH

J: TRBJ1-2
V: TRBV25-1
CDR3: ATRDRALYGYT

J: TRBJ1-2
V: TRBV5-6
CDR3: ASSLVSQGKYGYT

J: TRBJ1-2
V: TRBV11-2
CDR3: ASSLAARDRETSGYT

J: TRBJ2-7
V: TRBV27
CDR3: ASRFGQGHEQY

J: TRBJ2-7
V: TRBV6-1
CDR3: ASATGGAVYEQY

J: TRBJ2-5
V: TRBV2
CDR3: ASSESSQEAVETQY

J: TRBJ2-5
V: TRBV12-3/TRBV12-4
CDR3: ASSWDRGQETQY

J: TRBJ2-7
V: TRBV29-1
CDR3: SVSQDREYEQY

J: TRBJ1-1
V: TRBV12-5
CDR3: ASGLNAGQGITEAF

J: TRBJ2-5
V: TRBV3-1
CDR3: ASSQEGRRETQY

J: TRBJ1-5
V: TRBV19
CDR3: ASSMFRTNQPQH

J: TRBJ2-2
V: TRBV20-1
CDR3: SARDGLAGVANTGELF

J: TRBJ1-3
V: TRBV3-1
CDR3: ASSPGEVNTIY

J: TRBJ1-1
V: TRBV19
CDR3: ASEPGHLNTEAF

J: TRBJ1-3
V: TRBV2
CDR3: ASSDTGGSSGNTIY

J: TRBJ1-1
V: TRBV5-1
CDR3: ASSLEAMSTEAF

J: TRBJ1-5
V: TRBV30
CDR3: AWKSQDRYSNQPQH

J: TRBJ2-5
V: TRBV3-1
CDR3: ASSPHRVEETQY

J: TRBJ2-7
V: TRBV11-3
CDR3: ASRAGVGTSYEQY

J: TRBJ2-7
V: TRBV5-1
CDR3: ASSLVGNTYEQY

J: TRBJ2-3
V: TRBV28
CDR3: ASSPLTSTDTQY

J: TRBJ2-7
V: TRBV6-5
CDR3: ASSSPGSGEQY

J: TRBJ2-5
V: TRBV7-3
CDR3: ASSTTGLETQY

J: TRBJ2-5
V: TRBV6-1
CDR3: ASRQTYQETQY

J: -
V: TRBV5-1
CDR3: ASSLWHSGGYEQF

J: TRBJ2-3
V: TRBV30
CDR3: AWLGDTQY

J: TRBJ2-1
V: TRBV2
CDR3: ATLRLLPEQF

J: TRBJ2-7
V: TRBV10-2
CDR3: ASSESDRVRSSVYEQY

J: TRBJ1-2
V: TRBV4-1
CDR3: ASSQGQGLDYGYT

J: TRBJ2-7
V: TRBV3-1
CDR3: ASSQSRQGYEQY

J: TRBJ1-4
V: TRBV5-1
CDR3: ATKEGPSNEKLF

J: TRBJ1-1
V: TRBV14
CDR3: ASSQARTTEAF

J: TRBJ2-5
V: TRBV6-5
CDR3: ASSYSRVVETQY

J: TRBJ1-2
V: TRBV3-1
CDR3: ASSQVAVTGAYGYT

J: TRBJ1-6
V: TRBV5-4
CDR3: ASSLPGYGDSPLH

J: TRBJ1-6
V: TRBV28
CDR3: ASRLGTDNSPLH

J: TRBJ2-5
V: TRBV5-5
CDR3: ASSLATGIETQY

J: TRBJ1-2
V: TRBV20-1
CDR3: SARDRGRGYT

J: TRBJ2-1
V: TRBV27
CDR3: ASSIGPSGWWF

J: TRBJ2-5
V: TRBV20-1
CDR3: SAQQLAGGQETQY

J: TRBJ2-7
V: TRBV5-1
CDR3: ASSFKGTAYEQY

J: TRBJ1-1
V: TRBV20-1
CDR3: SARDPWGAQTEAF

J: TRBJ2-7
V: TRBV12-3/TRBV12-4
CDR3: ASRSKASGRSDEQY

J: TRBJ2-1
V: TRBV24-1
CDR3: ATSGSSGTGRNNEQF

J: TRBJ1-3
V: TRBV10-3
CDR3: AIRGPGNTIY

J: TRBJ2-7
V: TRBV27
CDR3: ASTLKRAAVAYEQY

J: TRBJ2-2
V: TRBV7-6
CDR3: ASSTTSPLGTGELF